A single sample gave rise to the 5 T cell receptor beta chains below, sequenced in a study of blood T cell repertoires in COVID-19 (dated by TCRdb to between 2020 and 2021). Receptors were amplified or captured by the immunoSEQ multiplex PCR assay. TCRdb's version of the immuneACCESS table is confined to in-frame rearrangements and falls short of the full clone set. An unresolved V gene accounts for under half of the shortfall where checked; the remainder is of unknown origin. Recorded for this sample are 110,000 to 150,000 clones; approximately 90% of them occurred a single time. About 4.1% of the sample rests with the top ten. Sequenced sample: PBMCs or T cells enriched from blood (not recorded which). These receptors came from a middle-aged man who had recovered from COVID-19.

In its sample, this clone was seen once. Here the CDR3 reads CASSRQGTIDEQFF. The CDR3 DNA follows: TGTGCCAGCTCCCGACAGGGGACCATTGATGAGCAGTTCTTC. This chain uses TRBV18 with TRBJ2-1, with 8 bases aligning to TRBD1. Germline V lookup: CDR1 KGHSH, CDR2 LQKENI. V lost 6 bases and J lost 8; bases outside the gene matches: 9. The CDR3 is 14 amino acids.

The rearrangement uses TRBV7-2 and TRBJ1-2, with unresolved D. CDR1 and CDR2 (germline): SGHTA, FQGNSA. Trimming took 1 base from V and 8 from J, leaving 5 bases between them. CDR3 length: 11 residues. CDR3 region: CASSLGRGYTF. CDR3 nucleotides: TGTGCCAGCAGCTTAGGGAGGGGCTACACCTTC. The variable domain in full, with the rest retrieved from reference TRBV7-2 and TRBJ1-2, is GAGVSQSPSNKVTEKGKDVELRCDPISGHTALYWYRQSLGQGLEFLIYFQGNSAPDKSGLPSDRFSAERTGGSVSTLTIQRTQQEDSAVYLCASSLGRGYTFGSGTRLTVV.

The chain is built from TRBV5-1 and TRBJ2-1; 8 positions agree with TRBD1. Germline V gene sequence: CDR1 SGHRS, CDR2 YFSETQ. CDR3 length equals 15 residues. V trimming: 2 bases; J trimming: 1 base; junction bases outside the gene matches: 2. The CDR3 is CASSLQGESYNEQFF. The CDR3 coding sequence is TGCGCCAGCAGCTTACAGGGGGAATCCTACAATGAGCAGTTCTTC.

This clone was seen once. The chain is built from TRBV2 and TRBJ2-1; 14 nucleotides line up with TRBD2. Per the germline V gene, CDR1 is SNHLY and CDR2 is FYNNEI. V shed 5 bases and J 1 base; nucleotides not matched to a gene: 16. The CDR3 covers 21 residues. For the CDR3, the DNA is TGTGCCAGCAGTACTAGCCAAGGGGGGACTAGCGGGAGTACATCCTACAATGAGCAGTTCTTC. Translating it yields CASSTSQGGTSGSTSYNEQFF.

Written as DNA, the CDR3 is TGTGCCAGTAGACAGGGGTCTAATAATTCACCCCTCCACTTT. It specifies CASRQGSNNSPLHF. The chain combines TRBV19 with TRBJ1-6, with TRBD1 matching over 7 bases. Germline CDR1 and CDR2: LNHDA and SQIVND (reference sequence). The CDR3 runs to 14 residues. The J segment lost 5 bases and the V segment lost 6 bases, leaving 4 bases of the junction unmatched.